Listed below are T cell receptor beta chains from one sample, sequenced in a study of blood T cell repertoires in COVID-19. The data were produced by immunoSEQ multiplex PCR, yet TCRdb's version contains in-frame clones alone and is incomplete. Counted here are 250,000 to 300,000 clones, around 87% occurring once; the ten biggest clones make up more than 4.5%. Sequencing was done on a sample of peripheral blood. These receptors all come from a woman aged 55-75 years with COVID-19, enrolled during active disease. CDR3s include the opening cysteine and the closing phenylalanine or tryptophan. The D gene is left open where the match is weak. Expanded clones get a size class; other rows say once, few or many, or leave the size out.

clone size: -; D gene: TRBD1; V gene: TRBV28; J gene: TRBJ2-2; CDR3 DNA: TGTGCCAGCAGTTTATGGGGGACAGGGACGAACACCGGGGAGCTGTTTTTT; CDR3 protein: CASSLWGTGTNTGELFF
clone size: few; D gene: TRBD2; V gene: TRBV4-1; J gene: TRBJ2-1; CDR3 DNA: TGCGCCAGCAGCCAAGACCGGACTAGCGGGACCTACAATGAGCAGTTCTTC; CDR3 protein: CASSQDRTSGTYNEQFF
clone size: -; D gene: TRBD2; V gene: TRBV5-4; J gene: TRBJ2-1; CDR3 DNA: TGTGCCAGCAGCTCAAAGACTAGCGGGAGAAATGAGCAGTTCTTC; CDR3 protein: CASSSKTSGRNEQFF
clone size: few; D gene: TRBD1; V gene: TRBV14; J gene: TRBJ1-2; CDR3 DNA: TGTGCCAGCAGCCGGGACAGACGAGGAACTGGCTACACCTTC; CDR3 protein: CASSRDRRGTGYTF
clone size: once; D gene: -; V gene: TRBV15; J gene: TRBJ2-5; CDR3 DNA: TGTGCCACCAGCAGAGATACCGGACACCCTACAGAGACCCAGTACTTC; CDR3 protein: CATSRDTGHPTETQYF
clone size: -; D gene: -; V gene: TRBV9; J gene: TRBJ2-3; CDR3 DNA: TGTGCCAGCAGCGTAGGCCCGGGAGATCCAGATACGCAGTATTTT; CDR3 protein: CASSVGPGDPDTQYF
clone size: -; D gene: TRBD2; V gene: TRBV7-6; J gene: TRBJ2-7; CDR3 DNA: TGTGCCAGCAGCCGGAGCATAGCGGGAGGGAACTCCTACGAGCAGTACTTC; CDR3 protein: CASSRSIAGGNSYEQYF
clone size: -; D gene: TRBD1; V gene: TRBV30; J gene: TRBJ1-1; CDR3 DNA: TGTGCCTGGAGTGGGGGGACAGGTGAGACTGAAGCTTTCTTT; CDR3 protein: CAWSGGTGETEAFF
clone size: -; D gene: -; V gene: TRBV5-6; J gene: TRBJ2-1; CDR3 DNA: TGTGCCAGTCTACGGGGGAGCTCCTACAATGAGCAGTTCTTC; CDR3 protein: CASLRGSSYNEQFF
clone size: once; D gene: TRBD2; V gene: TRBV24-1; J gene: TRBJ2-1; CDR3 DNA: TGTGCCACCAGTGGCAGGACTAGCGGGAAGGGGGATGAGCAGTTCTTC; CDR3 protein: CATSGRTSGKGDEQFF
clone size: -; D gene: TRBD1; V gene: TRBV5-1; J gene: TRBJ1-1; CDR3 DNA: TGCGCCAGCAGCTTTACCCGACAGGGTAGCGAAGCTTTCTTT; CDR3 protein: CASSFTRQGSEAFF
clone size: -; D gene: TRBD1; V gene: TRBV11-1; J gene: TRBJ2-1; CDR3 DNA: TGTGCCAGCAGCTTAGAAGGGCAGGGGGACAATGAGCAGTTCTTC; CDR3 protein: CASSLEGQGDNEQFF
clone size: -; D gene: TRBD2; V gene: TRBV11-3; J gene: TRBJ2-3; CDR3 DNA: TGTGCCAGCAGCTCCTTCCTAGCGGGCGCAGATACGCAGTATTTT; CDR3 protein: CASSSFLAGADTQYF
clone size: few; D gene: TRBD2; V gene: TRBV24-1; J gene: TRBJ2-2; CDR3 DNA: TGTGCCACCAGTGACCGGACTAGCGGGGGTCTGAACACCGGGGAGCTGTTTTTT; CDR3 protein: CATSDRTSGGLNTGELFF